This T cell receptor beta chain was sequenced in a study of cytotoxic CD8 clonotypes in ibrutinib-treated CLL. In the study overall: Once treatment had gone on for a median of around 11 months, range 6 to 36, response samples were drawn.

Produced via immunoSEQ multiplex PCR; TCRdb's table is partial and in-frame only. The sample contains some 100,000 clones, 58% of which appear only once. V lost 3 bases to trimming and J lost 3 bases, with 13 bases between them. The CDR3 covers 15 residues. Germline CDR1 ENHRY, CDR2 SYGVKD. TCR beta library input comprised roughly 1.9 micrograms of genomic DNA from cryopreserved PBMCs. The rearrangement uses TRBV10-3 and TRBJ2-3; the D gene is possibly TRBD1 (6 bases). The sequence came from a human donor with chronic lymphocytic leukemia. The specimen was PBMCs, collected after 24 months of ibrutinib treatment. CDR3 region: CAISESRGSTDTQYF. DNA of the CDR3: TGTGCCATCAGTGAAAGTAGGGGGTCAACAGATACGCAGTATTTT.